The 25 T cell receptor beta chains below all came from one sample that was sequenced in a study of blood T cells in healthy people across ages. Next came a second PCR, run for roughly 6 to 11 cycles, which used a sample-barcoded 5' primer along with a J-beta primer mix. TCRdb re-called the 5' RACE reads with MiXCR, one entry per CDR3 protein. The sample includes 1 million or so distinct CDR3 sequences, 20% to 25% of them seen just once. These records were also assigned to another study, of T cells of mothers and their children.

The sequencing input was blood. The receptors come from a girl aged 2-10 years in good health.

CDR3 residues: CASSLVPSGRATGELFF. DNA for the CDR3: TGCGCCAGCAGCTTGGTGCCTAGCGGGAGGGCCACCGGGGAGCTGTTTTTT. The chain combines TRBV5-1 with TRBJ2-2; 12 nucleotides line up with TRBD2. J was trimmed by 4 bases and V by 0 bases; bases with no gene match: 4. The CDR3 covers 17 residues. The germline V gene has CDR1 SGHRS and CDR2 YFSETQ.

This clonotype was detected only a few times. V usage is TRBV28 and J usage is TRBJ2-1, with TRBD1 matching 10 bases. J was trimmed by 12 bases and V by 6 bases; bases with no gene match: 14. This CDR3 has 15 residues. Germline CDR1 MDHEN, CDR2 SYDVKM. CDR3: CASSRRQGAKGVQFF. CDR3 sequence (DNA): TGTGCCAGCAGCCGCCGACAGGGGGCGAAGGGGGTGCAGTTCTTC.

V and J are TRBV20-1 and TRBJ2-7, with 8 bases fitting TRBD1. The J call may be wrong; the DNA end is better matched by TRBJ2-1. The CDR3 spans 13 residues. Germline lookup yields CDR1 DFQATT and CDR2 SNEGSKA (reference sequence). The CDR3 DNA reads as TGCAGTGCTAGGGACAGGGTACCGAATGAGCAGTTCTTC. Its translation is CSARDRVPNEQFF.

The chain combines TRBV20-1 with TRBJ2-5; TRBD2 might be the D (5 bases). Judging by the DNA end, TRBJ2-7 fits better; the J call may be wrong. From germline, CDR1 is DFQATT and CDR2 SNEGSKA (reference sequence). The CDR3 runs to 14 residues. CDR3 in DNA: TGCAGTGCGAACCCTAGGCTAGCCACCTACGAGCAGTACTTC. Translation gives CSANPRLATYEQYF.

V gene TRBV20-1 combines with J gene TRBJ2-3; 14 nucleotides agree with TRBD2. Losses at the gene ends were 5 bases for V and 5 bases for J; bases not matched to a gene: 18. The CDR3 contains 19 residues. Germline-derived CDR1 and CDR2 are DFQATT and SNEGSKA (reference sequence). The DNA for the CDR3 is TGCAGTGCTCTCGAGTACCCTGGACTAGCGGGAGGACTGGTAGATACGCAGTATTTT. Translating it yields CSALEYPGLAGGLVDTQYF.

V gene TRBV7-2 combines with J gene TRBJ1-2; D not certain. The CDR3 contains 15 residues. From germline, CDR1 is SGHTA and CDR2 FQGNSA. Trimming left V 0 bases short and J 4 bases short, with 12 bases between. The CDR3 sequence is CASSLAGRSAYGYTF. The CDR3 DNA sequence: TGTGCCAGCAGCTTAGCGGGTCGGTCGGCCTATGGCTACACCTTC.

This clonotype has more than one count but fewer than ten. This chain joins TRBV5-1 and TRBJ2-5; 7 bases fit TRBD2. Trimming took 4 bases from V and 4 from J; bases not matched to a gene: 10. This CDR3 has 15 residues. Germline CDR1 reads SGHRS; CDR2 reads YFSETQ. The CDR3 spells CASSPARGYIETQYF. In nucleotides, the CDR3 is TGCGCCAGCAGCCCCGCGCGGGGGTACATAGAGACCCAGTACTTC.

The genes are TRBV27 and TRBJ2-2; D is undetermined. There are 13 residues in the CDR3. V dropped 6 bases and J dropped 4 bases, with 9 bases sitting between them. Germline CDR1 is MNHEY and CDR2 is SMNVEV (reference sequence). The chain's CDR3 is CASRPLGTGELFF. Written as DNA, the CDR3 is TGTGCCAGCAGACCCTTAGGCACCGGGGAGCTGTTTTTT.

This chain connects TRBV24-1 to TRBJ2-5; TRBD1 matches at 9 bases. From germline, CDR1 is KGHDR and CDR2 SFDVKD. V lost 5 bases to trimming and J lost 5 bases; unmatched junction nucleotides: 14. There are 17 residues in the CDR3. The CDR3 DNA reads TGTGCCACCAGTGTTGGACCCGGGACAGGGAACAGGGAGACCCAGTACTTC. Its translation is CATSVGPGTGNRETQYF.

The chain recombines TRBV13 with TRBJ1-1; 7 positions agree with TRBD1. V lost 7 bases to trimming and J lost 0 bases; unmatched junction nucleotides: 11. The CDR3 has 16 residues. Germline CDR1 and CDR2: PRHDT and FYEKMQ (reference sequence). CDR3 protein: CASIRGGQNMNTEAFF. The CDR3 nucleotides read TGTGCCAGCATCCGGGGGGGACAGAACATGAACACTGAAGCTTTCTTT.

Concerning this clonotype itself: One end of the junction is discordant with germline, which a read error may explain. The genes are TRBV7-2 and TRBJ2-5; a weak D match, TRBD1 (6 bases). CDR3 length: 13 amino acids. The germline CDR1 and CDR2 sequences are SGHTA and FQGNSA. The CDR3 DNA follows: TGTGCCAGCAGCCAGGACAGAGGAGAGACCCGGTACTTC. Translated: CASSQDRGETRYF. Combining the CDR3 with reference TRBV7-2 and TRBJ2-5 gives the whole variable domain GAGVSQSPSNKVTEKGKDVELRCDPISGHTALYWYRQSLGQGLEFLIYFQGNSAPDKSGLPSDRFSAERTGGSVSTLTIQRTQQEDSAVYLCASSQDRGETRYFGPGTRLLVL.

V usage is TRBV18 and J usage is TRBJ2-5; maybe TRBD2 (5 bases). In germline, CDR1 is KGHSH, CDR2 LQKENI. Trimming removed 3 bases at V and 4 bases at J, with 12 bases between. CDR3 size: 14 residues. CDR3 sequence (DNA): TGTGCCAGCTCACCTGCTTCCCGGGGAGAGACCCAGTACTTC. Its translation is CASSPASRGETQYF. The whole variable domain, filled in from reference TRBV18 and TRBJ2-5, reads NAGVMQNPRHLVRRRGQEARLRCSPMKGHSHVYWYRQLPEEGLKFMVYLQKENIIDESGMPKERFSAEFPKEGPSILRIQQVVRGDSAAYFCASSPASRGETQYFGPGTRLLVL.

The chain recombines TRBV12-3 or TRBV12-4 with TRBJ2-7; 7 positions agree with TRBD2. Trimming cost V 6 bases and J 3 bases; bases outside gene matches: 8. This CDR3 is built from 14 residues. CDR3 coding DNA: TGTGCCAGCAGCCAAGCGGGACGCCACTACGAGCAGTACTTC. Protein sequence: CASSQAGRHYEQYF.

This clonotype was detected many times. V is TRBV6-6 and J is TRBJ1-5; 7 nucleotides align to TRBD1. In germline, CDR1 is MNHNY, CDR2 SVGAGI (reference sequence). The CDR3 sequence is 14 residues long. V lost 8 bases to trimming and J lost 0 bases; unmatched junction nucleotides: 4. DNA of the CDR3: TGTGCCAGCCGGGACAGTTATAGCAATCAGCCCCAGCATTTT. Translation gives CASRDSYSNQPQHF.

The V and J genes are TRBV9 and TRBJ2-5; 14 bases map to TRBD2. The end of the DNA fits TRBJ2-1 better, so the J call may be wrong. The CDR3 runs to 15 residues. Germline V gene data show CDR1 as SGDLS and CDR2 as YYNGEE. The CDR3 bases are TGTGCCAGCAGCGTAGGGGGACTAGCGGGAGATGAGCAGTTCTTC. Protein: CASSVGGLAGDEQFF.

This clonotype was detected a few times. The CDR3 is CSSLLDTSEAFF. CDR3 nucleotides: TGCAGCTCCCTCCTTGACACTTCTGAAGCTTTCTTT. This chain connects TRBV29-1 to TRBJ1-1; D call uncertain. This CDR3 is built from 12 residues. Trimming cost V 8 bases and J 6 bases, with 16 bases left between them. The germline gives CDR1 SQVTM, CDR2 ANQGSEA.

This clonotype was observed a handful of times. CDR3 bases: TGTGCCAGCAAAGGGACTAGCGTGTACAATGAGCAGTTCTTC. It encodes CASKGTSVYNEQFF. The chain links TRBV2 to TRBJ2-1, with 10 bases aligning to TRBD2. The CDR3 sequence is 14 residues long. In germline, CDR1 is SNHLY, CDR2 FYNNEI. V lost 7 bases and J lost 4; bases outside the gene matches: 4.

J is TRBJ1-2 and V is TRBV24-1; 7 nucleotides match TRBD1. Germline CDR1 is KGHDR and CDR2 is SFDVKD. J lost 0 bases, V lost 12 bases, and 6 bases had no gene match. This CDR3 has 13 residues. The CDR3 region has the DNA TGTGCCGTCCGACAGGGTACTAACTATGGCTACACCTTC. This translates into CAVRQGTNYGYTF.

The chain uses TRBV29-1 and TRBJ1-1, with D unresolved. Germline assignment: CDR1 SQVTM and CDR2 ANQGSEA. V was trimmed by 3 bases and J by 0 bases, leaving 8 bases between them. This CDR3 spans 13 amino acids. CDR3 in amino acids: CSVEPGMNTEAFF. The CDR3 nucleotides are TGCAGCGTTGAGCCGGGTATGAACACTGAAGCTTTCTTT.

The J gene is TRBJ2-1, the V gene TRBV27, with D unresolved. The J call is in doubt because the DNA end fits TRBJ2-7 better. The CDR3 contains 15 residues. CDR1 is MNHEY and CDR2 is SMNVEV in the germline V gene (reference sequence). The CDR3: CASSLYGGSSYEQYF. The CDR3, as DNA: TGTGCCAGCAGTTTATACGGTGGAAGCTCCTACGAGCAGTACTTC.

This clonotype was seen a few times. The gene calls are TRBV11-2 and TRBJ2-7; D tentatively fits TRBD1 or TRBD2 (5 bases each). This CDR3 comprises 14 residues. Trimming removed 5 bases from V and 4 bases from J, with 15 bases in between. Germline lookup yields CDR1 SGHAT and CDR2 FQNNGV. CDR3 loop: CASSRSGPQYEQYF. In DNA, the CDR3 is TGTGCCAGCAGCCGATCGGGACCCCAGTACGAGCAGTACTTC.

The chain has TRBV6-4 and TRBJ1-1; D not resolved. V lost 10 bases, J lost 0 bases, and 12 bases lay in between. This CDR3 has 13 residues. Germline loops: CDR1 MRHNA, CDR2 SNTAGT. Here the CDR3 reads CATSQEVNTEAFF. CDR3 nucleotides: TGTGCCACTAGCCAGGAGGTGAACACTGAAGCTTTCTTT.

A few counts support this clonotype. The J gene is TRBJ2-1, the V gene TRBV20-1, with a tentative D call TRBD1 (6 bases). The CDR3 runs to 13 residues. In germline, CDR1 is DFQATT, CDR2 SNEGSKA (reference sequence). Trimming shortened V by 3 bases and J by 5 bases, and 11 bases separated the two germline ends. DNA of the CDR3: TGCAGTGCTAGCTCAGGGACACACAATGAGCAGTTCTTC. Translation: CSASSGTHNEQFF.

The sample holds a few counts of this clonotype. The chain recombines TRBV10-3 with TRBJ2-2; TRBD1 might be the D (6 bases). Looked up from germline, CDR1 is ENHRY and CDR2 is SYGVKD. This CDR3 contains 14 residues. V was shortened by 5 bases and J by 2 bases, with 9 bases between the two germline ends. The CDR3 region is CAISPGQNTGELFF. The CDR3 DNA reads TGTGCCATCAGTCCGGGACAAAACACCGGGGAGCTGTTTTTT.

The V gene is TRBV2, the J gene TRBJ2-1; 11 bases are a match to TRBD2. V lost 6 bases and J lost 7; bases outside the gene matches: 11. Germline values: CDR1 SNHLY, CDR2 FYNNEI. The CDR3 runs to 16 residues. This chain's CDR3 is CASRAGTGLADNEQFF. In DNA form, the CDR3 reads TGTGCCAGCAGGGCGGGGACGGGACTAGCGGATAATGAGCAGTTCTTC.